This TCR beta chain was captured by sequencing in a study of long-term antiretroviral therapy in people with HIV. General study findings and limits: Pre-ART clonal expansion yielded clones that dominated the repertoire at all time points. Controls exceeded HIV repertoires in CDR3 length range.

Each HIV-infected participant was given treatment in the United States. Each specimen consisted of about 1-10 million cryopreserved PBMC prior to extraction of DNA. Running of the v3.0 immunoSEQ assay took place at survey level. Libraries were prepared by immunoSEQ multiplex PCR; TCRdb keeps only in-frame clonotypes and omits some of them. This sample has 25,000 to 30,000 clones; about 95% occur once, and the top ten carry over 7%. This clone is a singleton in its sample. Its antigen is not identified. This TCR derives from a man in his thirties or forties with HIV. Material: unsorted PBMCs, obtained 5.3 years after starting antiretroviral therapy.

CDR3 in amino acids: CASSLALAGESRETQYF. For the CDR3, the DNA is TGTGCCAGCAGCTTGGCCCTAGCGGGAGAAAGTCGAGAGACCCAGTACTTC. The rearrangement joins TRBV13 to TRBJ2-5; 10 nucleotides agree with TRBD2. Trimming removed 3 bases from V and 4 bases from J; junction bases left unmatched: 11. Germline CDR1 PRHDT, CDR2 FYEKMQ (reference sequence). This CDR3 has 17 amino acids. The whole variable domain, remainder taken from reference TRBV13 and TRBJ2-5, is AAGVIQSPRHLIKEKRETATLKCYPIPRHDTVYWYQQGPGQDPQFLISFYEKMQSDKGSIPDRFSAQQFSDYHSELNMSSLELGDSALYFCASSLALAGESRETQYFGPGTRLLVL.